This TCR beta chain was captured in a study of T cell responses to AZD1222 COVID-19 vaccine. Overall study: It was second doses at about 4 or about 12 weeks that were pooled. Study outcomes and limitations: Most donors were white British, females outnumbered males, and clonal diversity was possibly underestimated.

On this clone: No antigen is known for it.

Clones were sequenced by immunoSEQ multiplex PCR, and TCRdb holds only the in-frame ones, with some missing. The sample has around 110,000 clones, 85% to 95% seen once; the top ten hold just under 3%. This CDR3 comprises 17 residues. The germline V and J ends were trimmed by 3 bases and 2 bases, with 17 bases remaining between them. From germline, CDR1 is LGHDT and CDR2 YNNKEL (reference sequence). This TCR derives from an adult in good health. The chain uses TRBV3-1 (or the pseudogene TRBV3-2) and TRBJ2-1; the D gene is possibly TRBD1 (6 bases). The sequenced sample was peripheral blood, obtained on day 0 of AZD1222 vaccination. DNA of the CDR3: TGTGCCAGCAGCCACACCGACAGGATGGGGCCCTACAATGAGCAGTTCTTC. Translating it yields CASSHTDRMGPYNEQFF.